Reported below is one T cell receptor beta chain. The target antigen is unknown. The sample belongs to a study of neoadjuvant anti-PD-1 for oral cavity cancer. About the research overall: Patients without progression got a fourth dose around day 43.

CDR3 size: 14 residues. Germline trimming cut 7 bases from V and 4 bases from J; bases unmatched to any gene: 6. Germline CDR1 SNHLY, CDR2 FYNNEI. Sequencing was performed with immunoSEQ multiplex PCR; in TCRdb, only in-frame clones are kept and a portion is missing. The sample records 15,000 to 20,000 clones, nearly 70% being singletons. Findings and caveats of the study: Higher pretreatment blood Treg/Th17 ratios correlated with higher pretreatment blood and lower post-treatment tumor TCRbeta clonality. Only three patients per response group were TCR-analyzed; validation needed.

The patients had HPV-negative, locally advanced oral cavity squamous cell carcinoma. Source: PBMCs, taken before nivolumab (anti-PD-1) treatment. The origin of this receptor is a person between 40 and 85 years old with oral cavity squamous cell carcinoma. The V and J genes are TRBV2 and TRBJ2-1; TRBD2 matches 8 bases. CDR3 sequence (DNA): TGTGCCAGCACACCGGGACTAGGATACAATGAGCAGTTCTTC. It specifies CASTPGLGYNEQFF.